This entry describes one TCR beta chain. Its specificity is not known. This sample was included in a study of T cell responses to AZD1222 COVID-19 vaccine. Study-level results: Possibly, clonal diversity was underestimated; donors were largely white British and included more females.

V shed 2 bases and J shed 4 bases, with 9 bases lying between them. Germline-derived CDR1 and CDR2 are SGHRS and YFSETQ. The CDR3 runs to 13 residues. Only in-frame clones appear in the TCRdb table, and some are missing; sequencing was by immunoSEQ multiplex PCR. The sample holds 130,000 to 150,000 clones; 82% are singletons and the top ten take 3.5% to 5%. Sequences were derived from peripheral blood, sampled on day 0 of MenACWY control vaccination. The clonotype originates from an adult in good health. The chain uses TRBV5-1 and TRBJ1-1; D ambiguous. CDR3 sequence: CASSFDGSTEAFF. CDR3 nucleotide sequence: TGCGCCAGCAGCTTTGACGGGAGCACTGAAGCTTTCTTT. The full variable domain, in which reference TRBV5-1 and TRBJ1-1 provide the parts outside the CDR3, is KAGVTQTPRYLIKTRGQQVTLSCSPISGHRSVSWYQQTPGQGLQFLFEYFSETQRNKGNFPGRFSGRQFSNSRSEMNVSTLELGDSALYLCASSFDGSTEAFFGQGTRLTVV.